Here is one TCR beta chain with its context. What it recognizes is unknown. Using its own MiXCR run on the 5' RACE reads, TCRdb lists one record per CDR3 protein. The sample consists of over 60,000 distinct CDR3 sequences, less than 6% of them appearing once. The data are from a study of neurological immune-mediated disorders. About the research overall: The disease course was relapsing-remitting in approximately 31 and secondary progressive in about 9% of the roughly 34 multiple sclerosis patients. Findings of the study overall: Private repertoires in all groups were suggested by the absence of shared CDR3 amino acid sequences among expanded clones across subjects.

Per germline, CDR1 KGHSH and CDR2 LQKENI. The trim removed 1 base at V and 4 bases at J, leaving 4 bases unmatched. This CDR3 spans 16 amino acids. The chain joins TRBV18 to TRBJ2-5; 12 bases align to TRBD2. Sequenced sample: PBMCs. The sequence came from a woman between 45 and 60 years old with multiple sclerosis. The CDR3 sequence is CASSPRLAGDGETQYF. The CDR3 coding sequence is TGTGCCAGCTCACCACGACTAGCGGGGGATGGAGAGACCCAGTACTTC.